The clone carrying this T cell receptor beta chain was counted many times. Its cognate antigen is unknown. The entry originates in a study of T-cell reconstitution after alpha-beta-depleted transplantation in children. Study-wide results and caveats: Some patients' high day-60 TCRbeta diversity was attributed to recipient cells surviving conditioning. Newly produced T cells mostly accounted for T-cell counts and diversity one year post-transplant. Several hundred expanded graft clones reportedly were the source of alpha-beta T cells about two months after transplant.

Preparation of the TCRbeta library was carried out with unique molecular identifiers. TCRdb processed the PCR reads anew with MiXCR; each CDR3 protein has one entry. The table has tens of thousands of distinct CDR3 sequences, 5.5% to 7.5% seen once. The germline V gene encodes CDR1 DFQATT and CDR2 SNEGSKA (reference sequence). This CDR3 contains 12 residues. The V end lost 3 bases, the J end lost 3 bases, and 9 bases lay between the germline ends. The chain carries TRBV20-1 and TRBJ2-7; no clear D gene. The specimen was PBMCs, mostly from graft donor cells, collected 60 days after TCRalphabeta/CD19-depleted stem cell transplant. The TCR sequence derives from a female patient aged 2-10 years who had a stem cell transplant for aplastic anemia, so the T cells may come from the graft donor. The CDR3 DNA reads TGCAGTGCTAGCCCCAGTTACTACGAGCAGTACTTC. This encodes CSASPSYYEQYF.